These 23 T cell receptor beta chains share one sample of origin, sequenced in a study of T-cell reconstitution after alpha-beta-depleted transplantation in children. During its preparation, the TCRbeta library received unique molecular identifiers. TCRdb reprocessed the PCR reads with MiXCR, giving one entry per CDR3 protein. The table has a few hundred thousand distinct CDR3 sequences, over 10% seen once; the top ten hold over 2%. The material sequenced was PBMCs, mostly from graft donor cells, taken 360 days after TCRalphabeta/CD19-depleted stem cell transplant. Source of these receptors: a male patient between 10 and 17 years old who had a stem cell transplant for acute myeloid leukemia, so the T cells may come from the graft donor.

There are many counts of this clonotype. V and J are TRBV7-8 and TRBJ2-3, with 7 positions matching TRBD2. The CDR3 loop spans 17 amino acids. V dropped 5 bases and J dropped 6; count of bases not matched to a gene: 17. Germline-derived CDR1 and CDR2 are SGHVS and FQNEAQ. The CDR3 sequence is CASSPGLIKREGDTQYF. The CDR3 DNA reads TGTGCCAGCAGCCCCGGACTCATCAAGCGGGAAGGCGATACGCAGTATTTT.

This clonotype came up a few times. The rearrangement links TRBV6-2 or TRBV6-3 to TRBJ2-3, with D possibly TRBD2 on 5 matching bases. The V end lost 6 bases, the J end lost 3 bases, and 16 bases lay between the germline ends. Per the germline V gene, CDR1 is MNHEY and CDR2 is SVGEGT. This CDR3 has 15 residues. This CDR3 reads CASRPQRARTDTQYF. The CDR3 coding sequence is TGTGCCAGCAGGCCCCAGAGGGCGCGAACAGATACGCAGTATTTT.

The rearrangement links TRBV9 to TRBJ2-7; 12 nucleotides align to TRBD2. V trimming: 0 bases; J trimming: 4 bases; junction bases outside the gene matches: 5. The V gene's germline CDR1 is SGDLS and CDR2 YYNGEE. This CDR3 comprises 16 residues. For the CDR3, the DNA is TGTGCCAGCAGCGTAGCCCCTCTAGCGGGAGGGTACGAGCAGTACTTC. Its translation: CASSVAPLAGGYEQYF.

This clonotype was found a few times. The gene calls are TRBV7-2 and TRBJ2-7; D is uncertain. V lost 1 base and J 3 bases, leaving 13 bases between the germline ends. Germline CDR1 is SGHTA and CDR2 is FQGNSA. This CDR3 has 15 residues. CDR3 DNA sequence: TGTGCCAGCAGCTTAGGAAGGTCCTCCATCTACGAGCAGTACTTC. It translates to CASSLGRSSIYEQYF.

This clonotype came up a few times. The V call is TRBV20-1, the J call TRBJ2-7; tentative D call: TRBD2 (5 bases). The germline V gene encodes CDR1 DFQATT and CDR2 SNEGSKA (reference sequence). The CDR3 is made up of 15 amino acids. V shed 0 bases and J shed 3 bases, with 15 bases lying between them. Here the CDR3 DNA reads TGCAGTGCTAGAGATCAGATCGGGATCCACTACGAGCAGTACTTC. Its translation: CSARDQIGIHYEQYF.

The chain is built from TRBV28 and TRBJ2-7, with 12 positions matching TRBD1. CDR3 length equals 16 residues. CDR1 is MDHEN, CDR2 SYDVKM, per germline. Trimming removed 5 bases from V and 3 bases from J; junction bases left unmatched: 8. In DNA, the CDR3 is TGTGCCAGCAGTCGCAACCGGGACAGGGGGCACTACGAGCAGTACTTC. As protein: CASSRNRDRGHYEQYF.

This rearrangement joins TRBV28 to TRBJ2-7; TRBD1 matches at 8 bases. CDR3 size: 15 residues. CDR1 and CDR2 (germline): MDHEN, SYDVKM. Trimming took 6 bases from V and 5 from J; bases not matched to a gene: 12. CDR3 coding DNA: TGTGCCAGCAGGCCCCTAGGGACAGGAATCGACGAGCAGTACTTC. This sequence encodes CASRPLGTGIDEQYF.

The chain uses TRBV7-2 and TRBJ2-2, with TRBD2 as a possible D gene (5 bases). V lost 5 bases, J lost 6 bases, and 10 bases lay in between. This CDR3 contains 13 residues. Germline CDR1 SGHTA, CDR2 FQGNSA. CDR3 sequence: CASSARAAGELFF. For the CDR3, the DNA is TGTGCCAGCAGCGCCCGAGCGGCCGGGGAGCTGTTTTTT.

This clonotype was seen ten or more times. This chain joins TRBV24-1 and TRBJ2-5; the D is unclear. The germline V gene encodes CDR1 KGHDR and CDR2 SFDVKD. This CDR3 is 13 amino acids long. V was cut by 5 bases and J by 4 bases, with 10 bases left in between. In nucleotides, the CDR3 is TGTGCCACCAGTGCCTGGCGACCAGAGACCCAGTACTTC. This gives the protein CATSAWRPETQYF.

The chain uses TRBV2 and TRBJ2-1, with D possibly being TRBD1 or TRBD2 (5 bases each). The CDR3 covers 13 residues. From germline, CDR1 is SNHLY and CDR2 FYNNEI. V gave up 7 bases and J gave up 4 bases, with 11 bases separating them. CDR3 nucleotide sequence: TGTGCCAGCACCACGGGGCTGTACAATGAGCAGTTCTTC. As protein: CASTTGLYNEQFF.

This clonotype was seen ten or more times. The rearrangement links TRBV24-1 to TRBJ2-4; D is unclear. Deletions cut 6 bases from V and 0 bases from J, with 11 bases between. This CDR3 spans 15 amino acids. Germline CDR1 is KGHDR and CDR2 is SFDVKD. DNA for the CDR3: TGTGCCACCAGTACAGCGAATTTAGCCAAAAACATTCAGTACTTC. This gives the protein CATSTANLAKNIQYF.

This chain connects TRBV5-1 to TRBJ2-3; D ambiguous. Germline V gene sequence: CDR1 SGHRS, CDR2 YFSETQ. The V and J ends lost 0 bases and 2 bases respectively, with 10 bases between them. The CDR3 runs to 15 residues. The CDR3 DNA reads as TGCGCCAGCAGCTTGGATGGGGTCCCCACAGATACGCAGTATTTT. This gives the protein CASSLDGVPTDTQYF.

The sample holds many counts of this clonotype. The rearrangement joins TRBV20-1 to TRBJ2-1; D assignment may be TRBD1 or TRBD2 (5 bases each). CDR3 length: 10 amino acids. Germline V CDR1 and CDR2: DFQATT, SNEGSKA (reference sequence). Between the trimmed V and J ends, which lost 5 bases and 15 bases, there was a span of 14 bases. As DNA, the CDR3 is TGCAGTGCTCCGGGACGCCGGAGGTTCTTC. This gives the protein CSAPGRRRFF.

In its sample, this clonotype was seen a few times. This chain links TRBV12-3 or TRBV12-4 with TRBJ2-5, with D possibly matching TRBD1 (5 bases). This CDR3 contains 14 residues. V was pared by 2 bases and J by 5 bases, with 12 bases between. The CDR3 reads CASSLPGPGETQYF. In DNA, the CDR3 is TGTGCCAGCAGTTTACCGGGTCCAGGGGAGACCCAGTACTTC.

This clonotype was found a few times. CDR3 coding DNA: TGTGCCAGCTCACCCGGACAGGGTGCGGGACTCACAGATACGCAGTATTTT. This translates into CASSPGQGAGLTDTQYF. The V gene is TRBV18, the J gene TRBJ2-3; TRBD1 matches at 8 bases. There are 17 residues in the CDR3. Germline V gene data show CDR1 as KGHSH and CDR2 as LQKENI. V was clipped by 3 bases and J by 2 bases; unmatched bases: 10.

This rearrangement joins TRBV25-1 to TRBJ1-1, with D possibly matching TRBD1 (6 bases). V gave up 2 bases and J gave up 6 bases, with 22 bases separating them. Germline loops: CDR1 MGHDK, CDR2 SYGVNS. The CDR3 contains 17 residues. The DNA for the CDR3 is TGTGCCAGCAGTGAACCTGGGGGCAGGGGAGGAGTAGCTGAAGCTTTCTTT. Residues: CASSEPGGRGGVAEAFF.

This sequence joins TRBV7-2 and TRBJ2-5, with TRBD2 identical over 7 bases. With 5 bases clipped from V and 3 bases from J, the junction kept 6 bases outside the gene matches. CDR3 length equals 14 residues. Germline-derived CDR1 and CDR2 are SGHTA and FQGNSA. The CDR3 nucleotides read TGTGCCAGCAGCCGACTAGCCTCTGAAGAGACCCAGTACTTC. Encoded protein: CASSRLASEETQYF.

V and J are TRBV18 and TRBJ2-7; D possibly corresponds to TRBD2 (5 bases). Per the germline V gene, CDR1 is KGHSH and CDR2 is LQKENI. The ends were cut back, 4 bases at V and 1 base at J, with 14 bases in the middle. The CDR3 has 15 amino acids. CDR3 coding DNA: TGTGCCAGCTCACGAAAACAGACGGGATCCTACGAGCAGTACTTC. As protein: CASSRKQTGSYEQYF.

This clonotype was observed a handful of times. The CDR3 DNA is TGCGCCAGCAGCCAAGAACCGGTAGCGCCCTACGAGCAGTACTTC. This codes for CASSQEPVAPYEQYF. This sequence joins TRBV4-3 and TRBJ2-7; possibly TRBD2 for D (5 bases). The CDR3 extends over 15 amino acids. Per the germline V gene, CDR1 is LGHNA and CDR2 is YSLEER. V was clipped by 0 bases and J by 2 bases, with 11 bases between them.

This clonotype has a handful of counts. The CDR3: CASSPLDRLSYEQYF. The DNA of the CDR3 is TGTGCCAGCAGCCCCTTAGACAGGCTTTCCTACGAGCAGTACTTC. The chain couples TRBV5-6 to TRBJ2-7; tentatively, D is TRBD1 (6 bases). Trimming cost V 4 bases and J 1 base, with 15 bases left between them. Germline CDR1 and CDR2: SGHDT and YYEEEE. The CDR3 is 15 residues long.

The rearrangement links TRBV5-1 to TRBJ1-1, with 9 bases identical to TRBD1. Per germline, CDR1 SGHRS and CDR2 YFSETQ. The CDR3 runs to 14 residues. The J segment lost 1 base and the V segment lost 4 bases, leaving 2 bases of the junction unmatched. Here the CDR3 reads CASSRQGENTEAFF. CDR3 DNA sequence: TGCGCCAGCAGCCGACAGGGGGAGAACACTGAAGCTTTCTTT.

Concerning this clonotype itself: Compared with germline, one end of the junction differs, possibly owing to a read error. This chain connects TRBV5-1 to TRBJ2-1; the D is unclear. Germline loops: CDR1 SGHRS, CDR2 YFSETQ. The CDR3 has 13 residues. In nucleotides, the CDR3 is TGCGCCAGCAGCTTTACTTCCTCCAATGAGCAGTTCTTC. Amino acids: CASSFTSSNEQFF.

The genes are TRBV5-1 and TRBJ2-1; TRBD2 might be the D (5 bases). CDR3 length: 13 amino acids. Germline V gene data show CDR1 as SGHRS and CDR2 as YFSETQ. The ends were cut back, 7 bases at V and 2 bases at J, with 10 bases in the middle. CDR3 protein: CASGAGPYNEQFF. The DNA for the CDR3 is TGCGCCAGCGGTGCGGGCCCCTACAATGAGCAGTTCTTC. The full variable domain, rest sourced from reference TRBV5-1 and TRBJ2-1, is KAGVTQTPRYLIKTRGQQVTLSCSPISGHRSVSWYQQTPGQGLQFLFEYFSETQRNKGNFPGRFSGRQFSNSRSEMNVSTLELGDSALYLCASGAGPYNEQFFGPGTRLTVL.